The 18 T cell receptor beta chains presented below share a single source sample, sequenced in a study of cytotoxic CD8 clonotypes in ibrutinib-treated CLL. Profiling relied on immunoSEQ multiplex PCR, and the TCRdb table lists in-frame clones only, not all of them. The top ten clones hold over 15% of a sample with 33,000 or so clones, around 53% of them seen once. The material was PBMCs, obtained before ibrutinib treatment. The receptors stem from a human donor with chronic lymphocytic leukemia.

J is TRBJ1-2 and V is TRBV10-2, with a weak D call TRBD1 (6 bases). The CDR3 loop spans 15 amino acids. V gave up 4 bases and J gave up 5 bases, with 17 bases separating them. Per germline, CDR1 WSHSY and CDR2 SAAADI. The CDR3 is CASSAFGGHGYGYTF. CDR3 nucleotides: TGCGCCAGCAGTGCTTTCGGGGGGCATGGGTATGGCTACACCTTC.

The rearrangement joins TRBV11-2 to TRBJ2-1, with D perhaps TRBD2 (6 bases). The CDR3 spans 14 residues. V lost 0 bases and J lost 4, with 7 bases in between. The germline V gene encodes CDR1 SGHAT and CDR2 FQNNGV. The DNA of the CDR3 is TGTGCCAGCAGCTTAGAAGGGACTTACAATGAGCAGTTCTTC. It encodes CASSLEGTYNEQFF. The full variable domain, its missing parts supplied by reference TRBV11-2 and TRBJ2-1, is EAGVAQSPRYKIIEKRQSVAFWCNPISGHATLYWYQQILGQGPKLLIQFQNNGVVDDSQLPKDRFSAERLKGVDSTLKIQPAKLEDSAVYLCASSLEGTYNEQFFGPGTRLTVL.

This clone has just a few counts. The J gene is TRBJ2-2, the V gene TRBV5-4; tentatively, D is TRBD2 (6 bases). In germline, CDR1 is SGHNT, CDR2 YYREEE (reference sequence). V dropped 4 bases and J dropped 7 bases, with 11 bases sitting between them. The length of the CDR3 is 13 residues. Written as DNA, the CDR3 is TGTGCCAGCAGCCGGGGAGGAAGCGGGGAGCTGTTTTTT. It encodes CASSRGGSGELFF.

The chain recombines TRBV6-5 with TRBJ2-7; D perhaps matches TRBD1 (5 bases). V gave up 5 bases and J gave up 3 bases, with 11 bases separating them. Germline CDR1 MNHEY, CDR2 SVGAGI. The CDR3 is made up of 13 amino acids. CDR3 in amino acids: CASSRNRNYEQYF. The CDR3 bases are TGTGCCAGCAGTCGCAACAGGAACTACGAGCAGTACTTC.

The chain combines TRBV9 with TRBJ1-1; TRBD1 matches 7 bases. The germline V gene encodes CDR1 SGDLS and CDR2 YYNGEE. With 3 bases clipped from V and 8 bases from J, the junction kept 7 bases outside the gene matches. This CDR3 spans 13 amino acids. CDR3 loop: CASSAAGTEEAFF. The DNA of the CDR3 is TGTGCCAGCAGCGCCGCCGGGACAGAGGAAGCTTTCTTT.

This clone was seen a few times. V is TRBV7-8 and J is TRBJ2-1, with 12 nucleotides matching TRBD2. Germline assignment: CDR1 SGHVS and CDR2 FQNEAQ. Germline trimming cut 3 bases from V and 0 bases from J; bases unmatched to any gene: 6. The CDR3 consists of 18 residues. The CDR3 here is CASSLLAGGPSSYNEQFF. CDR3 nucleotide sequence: TGTGCCAGCAGCTTGCTAGCGGGGGGGCCAAGCTCCTACAATGAGCAGTTCTTC.

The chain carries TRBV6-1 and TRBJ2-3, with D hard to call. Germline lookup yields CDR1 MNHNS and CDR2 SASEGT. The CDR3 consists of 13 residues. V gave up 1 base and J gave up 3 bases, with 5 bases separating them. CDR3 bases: TGTGCCAGCAGTGAAGAGGGAACAGATACGCAGTATTTT. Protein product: CASSEEGTDTQYF.

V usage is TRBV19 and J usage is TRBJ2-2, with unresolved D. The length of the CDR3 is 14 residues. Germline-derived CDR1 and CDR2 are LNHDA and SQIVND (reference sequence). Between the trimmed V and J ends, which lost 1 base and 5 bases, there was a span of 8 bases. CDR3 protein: CASSIVVQTGELFF. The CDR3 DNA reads TGTGCCAGTAGTATAGTGGTCCAAACCGGGGAGCTGTTTTTT.

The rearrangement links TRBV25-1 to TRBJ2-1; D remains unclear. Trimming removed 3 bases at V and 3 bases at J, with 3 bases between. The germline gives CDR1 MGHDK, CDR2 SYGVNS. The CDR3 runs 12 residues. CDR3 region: CASSDSYNEQFF. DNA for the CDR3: TGTGCCAGCAGTGATAGCTACAATGAGCAGTTCTTC.

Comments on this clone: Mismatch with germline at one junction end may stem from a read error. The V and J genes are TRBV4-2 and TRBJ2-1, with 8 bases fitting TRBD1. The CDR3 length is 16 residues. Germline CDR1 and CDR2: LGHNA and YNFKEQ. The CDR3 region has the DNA TGTGCCAGCAGCGAAGACAGGGGAGCATTTCACAATGAGCAGTTCTTC. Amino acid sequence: CASSEDRGAFHNEQFF.

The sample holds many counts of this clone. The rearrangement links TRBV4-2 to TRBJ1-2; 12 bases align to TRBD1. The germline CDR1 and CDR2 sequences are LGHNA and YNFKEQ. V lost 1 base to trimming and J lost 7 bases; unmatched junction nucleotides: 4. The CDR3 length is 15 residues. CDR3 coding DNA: TGTGCCAGCAGCCAAGGGGACAGGGGGCTAGGTGGCTACACCTTC. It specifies CASSQGDRGLGGYTF.

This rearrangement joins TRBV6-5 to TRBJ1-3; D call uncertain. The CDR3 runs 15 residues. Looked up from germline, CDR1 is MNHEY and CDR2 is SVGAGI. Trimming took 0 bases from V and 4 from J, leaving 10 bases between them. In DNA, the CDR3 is TGTGCCAGCAGTTACTCATCACAAGGGGGAAACACCATATATTTT. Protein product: CASSYSSQGGNTIYF.

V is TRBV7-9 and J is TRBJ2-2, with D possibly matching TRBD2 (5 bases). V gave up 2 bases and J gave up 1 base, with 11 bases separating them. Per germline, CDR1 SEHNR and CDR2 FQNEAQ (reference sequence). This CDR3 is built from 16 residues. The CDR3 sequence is CASSLKGALNTGELFF. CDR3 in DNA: TGTGCCAGCAGCTTAAAGGGAGCTCTGAACACCGGGGAGCTGTTTTTT.

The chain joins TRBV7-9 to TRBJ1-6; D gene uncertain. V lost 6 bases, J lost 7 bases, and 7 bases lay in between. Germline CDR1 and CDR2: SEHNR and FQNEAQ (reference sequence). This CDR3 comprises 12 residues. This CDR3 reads CASRGGNSPLHF. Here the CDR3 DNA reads TGTGCCAGCAGGGGTGGCAATTCACCCCTCCACTTT.

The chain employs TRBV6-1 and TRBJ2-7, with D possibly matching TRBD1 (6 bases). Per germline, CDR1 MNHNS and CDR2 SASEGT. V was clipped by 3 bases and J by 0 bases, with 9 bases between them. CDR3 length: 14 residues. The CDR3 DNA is TGTGCCAGCAGTGAGACAGGCTACTCCTACGAGCAGTACTTC. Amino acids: CASSETGYSYEQYF.

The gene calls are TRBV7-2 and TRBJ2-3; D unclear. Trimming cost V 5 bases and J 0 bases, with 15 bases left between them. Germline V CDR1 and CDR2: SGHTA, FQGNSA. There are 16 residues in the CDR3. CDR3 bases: TGTGCCAGCAGCGCGGATCTGTTGACTAGCACAGATACGCAGTATTTT. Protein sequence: CASSADLLTSTDTQYF.

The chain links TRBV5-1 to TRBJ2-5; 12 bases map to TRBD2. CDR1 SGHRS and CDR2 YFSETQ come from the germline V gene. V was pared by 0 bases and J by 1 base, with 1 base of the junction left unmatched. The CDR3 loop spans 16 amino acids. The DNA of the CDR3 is TGCGCCAGCAGCTTGGGACTAGCGGGAGTCCAAGAGACCCAGTACTTC. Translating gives CASSLGLAGVQETQYF.

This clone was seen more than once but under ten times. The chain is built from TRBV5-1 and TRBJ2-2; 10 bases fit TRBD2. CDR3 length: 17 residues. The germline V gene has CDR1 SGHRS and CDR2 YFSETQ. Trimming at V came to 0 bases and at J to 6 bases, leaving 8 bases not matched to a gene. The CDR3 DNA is TGCGCCAGCAGCTTGGTATTCGCCGGACTAGCGGCCGGGGAGCTGTTTTTT. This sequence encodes CASSLVFAGLAAGELFF.